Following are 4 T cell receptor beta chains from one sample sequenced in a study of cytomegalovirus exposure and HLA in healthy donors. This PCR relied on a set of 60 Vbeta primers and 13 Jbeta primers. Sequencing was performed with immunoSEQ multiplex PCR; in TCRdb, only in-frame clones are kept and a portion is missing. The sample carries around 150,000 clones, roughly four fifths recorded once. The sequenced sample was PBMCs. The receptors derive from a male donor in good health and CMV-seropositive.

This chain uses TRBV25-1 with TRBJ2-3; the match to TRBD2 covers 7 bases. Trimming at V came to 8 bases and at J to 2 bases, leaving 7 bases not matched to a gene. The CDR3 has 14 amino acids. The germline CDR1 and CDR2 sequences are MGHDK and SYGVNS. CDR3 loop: CASASGGNTDTQYF. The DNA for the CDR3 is TGTGCCAGCGCATCCGGGGGGAACACAGATACGCAGTATTTT.

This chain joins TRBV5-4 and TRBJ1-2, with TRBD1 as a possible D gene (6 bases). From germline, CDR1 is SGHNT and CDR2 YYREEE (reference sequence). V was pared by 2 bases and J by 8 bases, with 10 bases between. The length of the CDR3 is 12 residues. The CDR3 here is CASSFRGGGYTF. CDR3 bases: TGTGCCAGCAGCTTTCGAGGGGGAGGCTACACCTTC.

CDR3 protein: CASSQDPGTSYEQYF. For the CDR3, the DNA is TGCGCCAGCAGCCAAGACCCGGGTACCTCCTACGAGCAGTACTTC. The chain employs TRBV4-3 and TRBJ2-7; D remains ambiguous. From germline, CDR1 is LGHNA and CDR2 YSLEER. V lost 0 bases, J lost 0 bases, and 9 bases lay in between. The CDR3 spans 15 residues.

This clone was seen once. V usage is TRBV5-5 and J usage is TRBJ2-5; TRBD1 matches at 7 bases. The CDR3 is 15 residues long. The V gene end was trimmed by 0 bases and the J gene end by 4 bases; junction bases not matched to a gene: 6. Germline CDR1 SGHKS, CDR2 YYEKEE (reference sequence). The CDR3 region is CASSLAGTARETQYF. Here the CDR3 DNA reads TGTGCCAGCAGCTTGGCGGGGACAGCCCGAGAGACCCAGTACTTC.